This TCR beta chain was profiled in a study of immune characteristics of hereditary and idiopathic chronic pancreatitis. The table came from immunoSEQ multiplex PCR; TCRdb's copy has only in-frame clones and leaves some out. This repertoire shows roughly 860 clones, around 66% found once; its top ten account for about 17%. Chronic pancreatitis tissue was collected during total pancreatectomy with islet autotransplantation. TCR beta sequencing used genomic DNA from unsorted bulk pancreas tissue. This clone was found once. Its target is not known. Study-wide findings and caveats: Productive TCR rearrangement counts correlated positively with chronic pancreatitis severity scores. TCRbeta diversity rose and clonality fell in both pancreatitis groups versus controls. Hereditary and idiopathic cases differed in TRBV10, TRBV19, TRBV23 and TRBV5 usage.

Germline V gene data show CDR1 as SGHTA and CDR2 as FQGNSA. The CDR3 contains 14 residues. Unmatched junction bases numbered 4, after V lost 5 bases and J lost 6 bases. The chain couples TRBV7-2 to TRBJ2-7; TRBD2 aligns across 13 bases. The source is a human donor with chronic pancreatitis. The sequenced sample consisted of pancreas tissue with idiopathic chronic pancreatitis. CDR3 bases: TGTGCCAGCAGCCCTGGACTAGCGGGGGCCGAGCAGTACTTC. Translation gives CASSPGLAGAEQYF.